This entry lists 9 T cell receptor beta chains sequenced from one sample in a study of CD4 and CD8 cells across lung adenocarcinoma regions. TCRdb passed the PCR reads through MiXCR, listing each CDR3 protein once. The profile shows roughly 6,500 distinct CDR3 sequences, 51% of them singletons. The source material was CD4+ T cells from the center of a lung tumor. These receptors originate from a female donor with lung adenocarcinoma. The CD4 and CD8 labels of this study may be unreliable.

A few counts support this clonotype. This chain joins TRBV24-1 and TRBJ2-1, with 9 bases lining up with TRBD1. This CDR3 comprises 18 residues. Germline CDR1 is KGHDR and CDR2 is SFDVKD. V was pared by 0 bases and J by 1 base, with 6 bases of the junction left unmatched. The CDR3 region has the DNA TGTGCCACCAGTGATTTGCGGGACAGGGATGGGTCCTACAATGAGCAGTTCTTC. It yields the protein CATSDLRDRDGSYNEQFF.

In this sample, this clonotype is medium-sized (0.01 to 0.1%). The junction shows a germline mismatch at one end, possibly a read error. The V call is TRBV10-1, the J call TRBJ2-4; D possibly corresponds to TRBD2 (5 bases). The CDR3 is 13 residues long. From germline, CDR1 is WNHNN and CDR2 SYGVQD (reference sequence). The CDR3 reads CATELEGTDIQYF. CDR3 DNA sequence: TGCGCCACCGAACTAGAAGGTACAGATATTCAGTATTTC.

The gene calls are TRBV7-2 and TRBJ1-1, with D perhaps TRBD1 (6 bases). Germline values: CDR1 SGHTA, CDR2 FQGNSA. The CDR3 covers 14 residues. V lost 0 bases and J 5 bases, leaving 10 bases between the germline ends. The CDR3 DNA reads TGTGCCAGCAGCTTAGCCAGGGGAAGGACTGAAGCTTTCTTT. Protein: CASSLARGRTEAFF.

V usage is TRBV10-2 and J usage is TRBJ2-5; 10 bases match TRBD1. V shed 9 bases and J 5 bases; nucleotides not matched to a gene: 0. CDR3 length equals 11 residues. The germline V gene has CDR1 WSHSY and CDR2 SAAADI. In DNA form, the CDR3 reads TGCGCCAGGGACAGGGGGGAGACCCAGTACTTC. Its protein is CARDRGETQYF.

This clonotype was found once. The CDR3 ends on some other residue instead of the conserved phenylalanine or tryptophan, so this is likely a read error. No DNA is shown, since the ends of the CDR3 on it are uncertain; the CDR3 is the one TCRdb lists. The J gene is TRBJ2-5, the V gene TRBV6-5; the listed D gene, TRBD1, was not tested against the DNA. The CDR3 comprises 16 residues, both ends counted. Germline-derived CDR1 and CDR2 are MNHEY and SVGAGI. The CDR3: CASSYRGGAGSETRHS.

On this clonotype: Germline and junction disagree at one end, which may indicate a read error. The CDR3 protein is CATELEGTDEQYF. CDR3 nucleotide sequence: TGTGCCACCGAACTAGAAGGCACCGATGAGCAGTACTTC. The chain recombines TRBV10-1 with TRBJ2-1, with D possibly TRBD2 on 5 matching bases. The better agreement between TRBJ2-7 and the DNA end casts doubt on the J call. Germline CDR1 is WNHNN and CDR2 is SYGVQD (reference sequence). CDR3 length: 13 residues.

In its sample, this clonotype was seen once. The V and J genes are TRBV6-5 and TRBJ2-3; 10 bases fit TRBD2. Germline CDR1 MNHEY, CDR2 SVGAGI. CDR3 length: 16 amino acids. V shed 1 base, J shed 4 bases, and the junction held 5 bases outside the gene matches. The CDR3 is CASSYWPSGSSDTQYF. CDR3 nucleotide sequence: TGTGCCAGCAGTTACTGGCCTAGCGGGAGTTCAGATACGCAGTATTTT.

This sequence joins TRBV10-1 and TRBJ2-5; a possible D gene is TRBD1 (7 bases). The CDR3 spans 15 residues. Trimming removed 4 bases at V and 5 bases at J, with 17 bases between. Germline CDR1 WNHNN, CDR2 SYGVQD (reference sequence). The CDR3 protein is CASSGRQGGTETQYF. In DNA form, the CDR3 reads TGCGCCAGCAGTGGGCGACAGGGAGGAACGGAGACCCAGTACTTC.

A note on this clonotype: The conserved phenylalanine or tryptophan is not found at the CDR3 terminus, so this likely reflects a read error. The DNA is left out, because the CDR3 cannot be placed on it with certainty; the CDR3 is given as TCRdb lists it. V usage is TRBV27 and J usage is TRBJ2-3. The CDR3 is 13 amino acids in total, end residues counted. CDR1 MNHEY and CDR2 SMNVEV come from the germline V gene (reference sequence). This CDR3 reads CASFLIYKIKIIL.